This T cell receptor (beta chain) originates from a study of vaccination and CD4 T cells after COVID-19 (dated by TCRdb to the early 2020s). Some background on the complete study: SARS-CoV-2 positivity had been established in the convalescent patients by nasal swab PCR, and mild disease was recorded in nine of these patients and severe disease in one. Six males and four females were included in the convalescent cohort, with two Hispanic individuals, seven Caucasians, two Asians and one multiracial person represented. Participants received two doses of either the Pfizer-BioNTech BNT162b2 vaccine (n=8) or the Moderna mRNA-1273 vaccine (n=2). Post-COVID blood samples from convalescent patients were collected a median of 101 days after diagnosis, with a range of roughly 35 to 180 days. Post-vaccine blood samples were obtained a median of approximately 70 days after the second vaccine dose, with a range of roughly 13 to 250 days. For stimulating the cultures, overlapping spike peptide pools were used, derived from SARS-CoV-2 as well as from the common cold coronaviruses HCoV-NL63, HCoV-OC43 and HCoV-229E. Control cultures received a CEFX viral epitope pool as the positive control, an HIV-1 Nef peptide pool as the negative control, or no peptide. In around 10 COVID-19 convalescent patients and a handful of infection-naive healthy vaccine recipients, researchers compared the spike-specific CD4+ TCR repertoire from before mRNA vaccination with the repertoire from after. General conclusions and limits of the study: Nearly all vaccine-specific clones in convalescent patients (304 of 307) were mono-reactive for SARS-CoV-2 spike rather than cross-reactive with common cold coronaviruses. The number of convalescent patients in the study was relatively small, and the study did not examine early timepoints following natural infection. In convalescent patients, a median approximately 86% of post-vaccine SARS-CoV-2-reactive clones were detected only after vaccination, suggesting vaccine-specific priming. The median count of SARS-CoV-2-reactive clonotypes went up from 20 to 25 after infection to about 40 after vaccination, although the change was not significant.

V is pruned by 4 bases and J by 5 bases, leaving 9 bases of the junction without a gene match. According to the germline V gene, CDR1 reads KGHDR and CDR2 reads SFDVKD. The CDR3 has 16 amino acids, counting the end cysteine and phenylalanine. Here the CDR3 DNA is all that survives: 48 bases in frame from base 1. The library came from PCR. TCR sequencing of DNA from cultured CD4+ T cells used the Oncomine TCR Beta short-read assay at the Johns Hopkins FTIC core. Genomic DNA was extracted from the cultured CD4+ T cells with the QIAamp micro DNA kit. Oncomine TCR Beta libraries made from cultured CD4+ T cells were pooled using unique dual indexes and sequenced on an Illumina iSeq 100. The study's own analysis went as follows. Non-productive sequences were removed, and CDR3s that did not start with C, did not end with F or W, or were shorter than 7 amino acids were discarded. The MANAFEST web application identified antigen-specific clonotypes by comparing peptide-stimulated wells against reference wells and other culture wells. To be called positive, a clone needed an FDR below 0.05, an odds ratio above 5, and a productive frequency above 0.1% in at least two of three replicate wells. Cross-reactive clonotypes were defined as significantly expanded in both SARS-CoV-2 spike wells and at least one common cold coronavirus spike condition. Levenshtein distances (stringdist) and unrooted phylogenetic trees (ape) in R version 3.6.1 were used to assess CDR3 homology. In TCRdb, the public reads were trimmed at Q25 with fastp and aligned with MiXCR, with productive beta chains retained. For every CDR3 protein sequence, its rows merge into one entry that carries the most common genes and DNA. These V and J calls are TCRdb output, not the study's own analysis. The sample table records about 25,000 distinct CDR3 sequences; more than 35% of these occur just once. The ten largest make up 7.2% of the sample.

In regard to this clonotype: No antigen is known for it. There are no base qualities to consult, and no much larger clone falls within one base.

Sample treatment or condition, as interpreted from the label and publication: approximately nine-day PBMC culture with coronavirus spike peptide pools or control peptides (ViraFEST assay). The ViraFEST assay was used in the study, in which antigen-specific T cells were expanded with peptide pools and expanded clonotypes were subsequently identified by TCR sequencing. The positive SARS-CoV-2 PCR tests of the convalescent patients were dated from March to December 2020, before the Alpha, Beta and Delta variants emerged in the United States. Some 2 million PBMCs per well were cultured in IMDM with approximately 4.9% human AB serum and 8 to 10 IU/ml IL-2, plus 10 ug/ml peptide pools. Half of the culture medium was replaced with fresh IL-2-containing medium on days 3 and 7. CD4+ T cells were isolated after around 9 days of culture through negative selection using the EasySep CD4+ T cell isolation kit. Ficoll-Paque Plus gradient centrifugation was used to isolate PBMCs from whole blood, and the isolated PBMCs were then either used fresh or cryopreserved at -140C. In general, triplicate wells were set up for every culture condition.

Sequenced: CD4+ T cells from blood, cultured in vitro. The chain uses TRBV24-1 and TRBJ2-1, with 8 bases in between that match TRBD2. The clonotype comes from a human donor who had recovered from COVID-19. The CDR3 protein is CATSDPSGGADNEQFF. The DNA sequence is TGTGCCACCAGTGACCCCTCGGGGGGGGCCGACAATGAGCAGTTCTTC.